A selection of T cell receptor beta chains follows, all from one sample in a study of blood T cell repertoires in COVID-19. Profiled with immunoSEQ multiplex PCR; TCRdb holds only in-frame clones, not every one. The sample yields approximately 150,000 clones, about 89% seen once. Sequencing was done on a sample of PBMCs or T cells enriched from blood (not recorded which). The receptors derive from a man between 60 and 75 years old who had recovered from COVID-19. The conserved cysteine and the conserved F or W are not part of the CDR3 here. The D gene is left open where the match is weak.

>10|TRBV2|TRBJ1-4|TRBD1
AGRDREEKLF
>11|TRBV29-1|TRBJ2-3|-
SVEPTVTDTQY
>12|TRBV28|TRBJ1-4|-
ASSEQGSGEKLF
>11|TRBV6-5|TRBJ2-7|-
ASSQVGVHEQY
>12|TRBV27|TRBJ2-7|TRBD1
ASSAQGDADKQY
>14|TRBV9|TRBJ2-5|-
ASSVGPNVLQGTQY
>16|TRBV5-5|TRBJ1-3|TRBD1
ASSWGDRGTYSGNTIY
>13|TRBV6-5|TRBJ2-7|TRBD2
ASSYSPSGTYEQY
>13|TRBV28|TRBJ2-7|-
ASGSPGSSSYEQY
>12|TRBV28|TRBJ2-2|-
ASSLGGSTGELF
>13|TRBV19|TRBJ2-2|-
ASFSGGTNPGELF
>16|TRBV28|TRBJ1-5|-
ASNPSGRSWEDNQPQH
>13|TRBV27|TRBJ1-2|-
ASSLAGQPNYGYT
>12|TRBV28|TRBJ2-7|TRBD1
ASSPTGGSYEQY
>11|TRBV7-2|TRBJ2-7|TRBD1
ASSSQGAGEQY
>14|TRBV19|TRBJ2-3|TRBD2
ASSGRLAGSADTQY
>13|TRBV6-1|TRBJ1-1|-
ASSEAFGLNTEAF
>12|TRBV5-1|TRBJ1-2|-
ASSYLGSSYGYT
>13|TRBV28|TRBJ2-1|TRBD2
ASRPVGGGYNEQF
>15|TRBV24-1|TRBJ2-3|-
ATSDHVWRGPGDTQY
>12|TRBV7-9|TRBJ1-1|TRBD1
ASSSQGGALEAF
>11|TRBV5-5|TRBJ2-7|-
ASSLGADDEQY
>12|TRBV5-6|TRBJ1-5|-
ASSRLYSNQPQH
>13|TRBV2|TRBJ1-6|-
ASSEGVWGGSPLH
>11|TRBV6-1|TRBJ1-5|-
ASSEILDQPQH
>13|TRBV11-2|TRBJ2-7|TRBD1
ASSFHRTGTYEQY